This T cell receptor beta chain was obtained from a study of CD8+ T cells in alopecia areata (dated by TCRdb to the late 2010s). In the study overall: Treated patients were enrolled in an open-label pilot trial of oral tofacitinib at 5 to 10 mg twice daily for moderate-to-severe alopecia areata. Amplification of TCRbeta CDR3 regions was done by immunoSEQ multiplex PCR using 35 Vbeta forward primers and 13 Jbeta reverse primers. Clonality in the scalp was compared among normal scalp (n=4), patchy alopecia areata scalp (n=8), and alopecia totalis/universalis scalp (n=8). High-throughput TCRbeta sequencing was used to examine T cell clonal expansion in alopecia areata in both the C3H/HeJ mouse model and human patients. RNA was obtained with the PAXgene miRNA kit for fixed scalp, the miRNeasy kit for PBMCs, and the RNeasy kit for mouse skin. Biopsies were taken from tofacitinib-treated patients at baseline and at 4 and 24 weeks of treatment, and a later scalp biopsy was taken in several of the tofacitinib-treated patients. Tofacitinib was administered for 6 to 18 months, and 6 months of follow-up off drug were then conducted to assess delayed response and recurrence. The SALT score, which quantifies the percentage of affected scalp surface area, was used to measure disease severity in treated patients. In humans, TCRbeta sequencing was performed on scalp tissue and on sorted CD4+ and CD8+ peripheral blood T cells from healthy controls and from patients with patchy or totalis/universalis alopecia areata. On the study overall, not on this receptor specifically: Tofacitinib significantly decreased scalp clonality and the number of expanded CD8+ clones among the top 100 scalp clones. Compared with mice, TCR sequences shared between patients were less clear, possibly partly because of HLA diversity across the patient population. Because the treated cohort was small and had just a single nonresponder, larger studies are needed to establish links between baseline CD8+ expansion and response. Many expanded lesional clones were found to persist in scalp and blood during tofacitinib treatment, and relapse after treatment cessation may be partly explained by this persistence. Compared with normal scalp, lesional scalp, particularly in alopecia totalis/universalis, had higher clonality and more expanded CD8+ clones, which suggests antigenic drive. Unlike mouse skin, which is dominated by gammadelta T cells, normal human skin has resident alphabeta T cells that are also sequenced, and this complicates analysis of the scalp TCR repertoire.

Cut back by 4 bases and 2 bases, the V and J ends lie 11 bases apart. The CDR3 contains 14 residues, cysteine and phenylalanine counted. CDR3 DNA is the only sequence kept; it has 42 bases, read in frame from the first base. CDR1 and CDR2 were assigned from the germline V gene as SNHLY and FYNNEI. Only a few counts were recorded for this clone. This receptor's antigen is unknown. Per-base quality was not reported, and no clone a single base away is much larger than it. Libraries were made using the immunoSEQ multiplex PCR assay. For TCR sequencing, RNA was extracted from every sample and reverse transcribed into cDNA to serve as template. SuperScript III was used to make first-strand cDNA, primed with a 2:1 mix of oligo-dT and random hexamers. A synthetic immune receptor repertoire was used to measure amplification bias, and any remaining bias was corrected computationally. Per the original workflow: Raw reads were preprocessed to remove errors, and CDR3 was defined by IMGT conventions from the conserved cysteine to phenylalanine. To get clonality, Shannon entropy was normalized by log2 of the number of productive unique TCRs and the result was subtracted from 1. Whether each scalp clone was CD4 or CD8 was inferred by checking scalp TCRbeta sequences against the CD4 and CD8 repertoires from sorted blood. Drawn from immuneACCESS, this table holds only the in-frame rearrangements with V and J called that TCRdb kept. Clones are partly lost; checked studies trace under half to an unresolved V gene and leave the rest unexplained. The V and J calls and clone size were taken over from that table, and D and trimming were inferred from the DNA. This sample gives 150,000 to 200,000 clones in total; 58% of them show up just once. The biggest ten clones account for around 15% of the sample.

The treatment or condition tag for this specimen amounts to: oral pan-JAK inhibitor, 5-10 mg twice daily. From alopecia areata patients, peripheral blood was collected along with lesional scalp punch biopsies. PBMCs were separated by density centrifugation and stained for CD3, CD4 and CD8, after which CD4+ and CD8+ T cells were sorted on a FACSAria. The material was CD4+ T cells sorted from blood, obtained around week 55, from a patient treated with tofacitinib. This receptor chain uses TRBV2 and TRBJ1-2, with a tentative D gene TRBD1 over 5 matching bases. This TCR was recovered from a human donor with alopecia areata. The CDR3 in this case is CASSAQGQNYGYTF. The nucleotides read TGTGCCAGCAGTGCCCAGGGTCAGAACTATGGCTACACCTTC.